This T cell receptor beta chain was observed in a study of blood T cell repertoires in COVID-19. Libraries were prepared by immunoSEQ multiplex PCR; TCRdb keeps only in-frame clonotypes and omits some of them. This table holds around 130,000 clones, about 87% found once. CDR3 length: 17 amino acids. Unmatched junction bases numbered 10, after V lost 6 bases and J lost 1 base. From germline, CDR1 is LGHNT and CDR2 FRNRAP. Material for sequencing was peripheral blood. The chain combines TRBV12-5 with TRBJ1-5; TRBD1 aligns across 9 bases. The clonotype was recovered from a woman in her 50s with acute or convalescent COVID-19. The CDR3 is CASGFNRGLESNQPQHF. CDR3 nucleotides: TGTGCTAGTGGCTTTAACAGGGGGCTTGAGAGCAATCAGCCCCAGCATTTT.